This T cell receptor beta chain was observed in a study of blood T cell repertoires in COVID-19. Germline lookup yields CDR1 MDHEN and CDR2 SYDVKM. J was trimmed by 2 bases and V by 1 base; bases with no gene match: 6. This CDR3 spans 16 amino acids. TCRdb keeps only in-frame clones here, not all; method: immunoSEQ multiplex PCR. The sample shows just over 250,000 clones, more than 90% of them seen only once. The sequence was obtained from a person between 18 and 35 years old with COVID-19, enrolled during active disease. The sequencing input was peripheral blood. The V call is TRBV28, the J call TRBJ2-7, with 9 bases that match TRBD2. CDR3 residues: CASSLLGPSGTYEQYF. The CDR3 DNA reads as TGTGCCAGCAGTTTATTGGGGCCTAGCGGGACCTACGAGCAGTACTTC.